The 8 T cell receptor beta chains listed next were all sequenced from one sample in a study of T cells after posttransplantation cyclophosphamide. TCRdb's table, derived via immunoSEQ multiplex PCR, lists solely in-frame clones and lacks some. The sample counts around 1,800 clones, none seen once; the ten largest own 12% to 15%. Cyclophosphamide on days +3 and +4 followed busulfan-fludarabine conditioning and a marrow graft. The specimen was PBMCs, collected about five weeks after allogeneic stem cell transplant with posttransplant cyclophosphamide. The receptors stem from an older female patient who received an allogeneic stem cell transplant from a related donor and was CMV-positive. Some T cells here may be from the graft donor.

By share, this clone counts as medium-sized. The gene calls are TRBV7-3 and TRBJ2-1; TRBD1 is a possible D gene (5 bases). This CDR3 spans 15 amino acids. The germline gives CDR1 SGHTA, CDR2 FQGTGA. Between the trimmed V and J ends, which lost 2 bases and 7 bases, there was a span of 15 bases. The CDR3 sequence: CASSLVGALLNEQFF. The DNA of the CDR3 is TGTGCCAGCAGCTTAGTAGGGGCTTTGTTGAATGAGCAGTTCTTC.

This clone is medium-sized within its sample. The V call is TRBV2, the J call TRBJ2-3; 12 bases are shared with TRBD1. Germline V lookup: CDR1 SNHLY, CDR2 FYNNEI. The CDR3 is made up of 18 amino acids. Trimming took 1 base from V and 0 from J; bases not matched to a gene: 5. Here the CDR3 reads CASSEVGTGGASTDTQYF. In nucleotides, the CDR3 is TGTGCCAGCAGTGAAGTGGGGACAGGGGGCGCAAGCACAGATACGCAGTATTTT.

In its sample, this clone was seen many times. The V call is TRBV15, the J call TRBJ1-5, with a weak D call TRBD1 (6 bases). The CDR3 consists of 15 residues. CDR1 LNHNV and CDR2 YYDKDF come from the germline V gene (reference sequence). The V gene lost 0 bases and the J gene lost 7 bases, with 13 bases spanning the gap. This CDR3 is CATSRDKGGNQPQHF. CDR3 DNA sequence: TGTGCCACCAGCAGAGATAAGGGGGGGAACCAGCCCCAGCATTTT.

This clone was counted ten times or more. The V gene is TRBV7-8, the J gene TRBJ2-7, with a possible D match to TRBD1 (5 bases). CDR1 is SGHVS, CDR2 FQNEAQ, per germline. Deletions cut 3 bases from V and 0 bases from J, with 12 bases between. This CDR3 is built from 15 residues. DNA for the CDR3: TGTGCCAGCAGCTTCGGCGGACAAAGCTCCTACGAGCAGTACTTC. This sequence encodes CASSFGGQSSYEQYF. The variable domain in full, with the rest retrieved from reference TRBV7-8 and TRBJ2-7, is GAGVSQSPRYKVAKRGQDVALRCDPISGHVSLFWYQQALGQGPEFLTYFQNEAQLDKSGLPSDRFFAERPEGSVSTLKIQRTQQEDSAVYLCASSFGGQSSYEQYFGPGTRLTVT.

This clone is medium-sized (0.01 to 0.1%) in the sample. The chain couples TRBV12-5 to TRBJ2-1, with 7 bases lining up with TRBD2. The CDR3 totals 16 residues. The V gene end was trimmed by 0 bases and the J gene end by 7 bases; junction bases not matched to a gene: 9. Germline V gene sequence: CDR1 LGHNT, CDR2 FRNRAP. The CDR3 DNA sequence: TGTGCTAGTGGTTTGGTACTCGGCGGGAGTACTAATGAGCAGTTCTTC. Its translation is CASGLVLGGSTNEQFF. The full variable domain, rest sourced from reference TRBV12-5 and TRBJ2-1, is DARVTQTPRHKVTEMGQEVTMRCQPILGHNTVFWYRQTMMQGLELLAYFRNRAPLDDSGMPKDRFSAEMPDATLATLKIQPSEPRDSAVYFCASGLVLGGSTNEQFFGPGTRLTVL.

This clone was detected many times. CDR3 in amino acids: CAWRHGGRFYEQYF. The CDR3 coding sequence is TGTGCCTGGAGACACGGGGGGAGATTCTACGAGCAGTACTTC. The V gene is TRBV30, the J gene TRBJ2-7; 7 positions match TRBD2. The junction had 8 bases not matched to a gene; V was cut back by 3 bases and J by 3 bases. Germline loops: CDR1 GTSNPN, CDR2 SVGIG (reference sequence). The CDR3 has 14 amino acids.

This clone is classed as medium-sized. The V gene is TRBV5-1, the J gene TRBJ2-7; TRBD1 matches 9 bases. CDR1 is SGHRS and CDR2 is YFSETQ in the germline V gene. Losses at the gene ends were 5 bases for V and 6 bases for J; bases not matched to a gene: 3. The CDR3 contains 12 residues. CDR3 protein: CASSQTGGEQYF. The CDR3 DNA reads as TGCGCCAGCAGTCAGACAGGGGGCGAGCAGTACTTC.

This clone was recorded many times. As DNA, the CDR3 is TGCGCCAGCAGCGGAACCGGGACAGCAGATACGCAGTATTTT. It yields the protein CASSGTGTADTQYF. This chain links TRBV5-1 with TRBJ2-3; 7 bases are a match to TRBD1. V gave up 4 bases and J gave up 4 bases; unmatched junction bases: 6. The V gene's germline CDR1 is SGHRS and CDR2 YFSETQ. The CDR3 runs to 14 residues.